A single sample gave rise to the 23 T cell receptor beta chains below, sequenced in a study of cytomegalovirus exposure and HLA in healthy donors. The primer mix had 60 Vbeta and 13 Jbeta primers. Sequenced by immunoSEQ multiplex PCR; TCRdb stores in-frame clones only, minus some. The sample shows under 200,000 clones, approximately 79% of them seen only once. Material: PBMCs. The receptors shown here come from a man between 60 and 75 years old in good health and CMV-seronegative.

The chain couples TRBV28 to TRBJ2-7, with D perhaps matching TRBD1 (6 bases). This CDR3 contains 11 residues. V was pared by 9 bases and J by 3 bases, with 9 bases between. CDR1 is MDHEN, CDR2 SYDVKM, per germline. This CDR3 is CASTGFYEQYF. In DNA, the CDR3 is TGTGCCAGTACAGGGTTCTACGAGCAGTACTTC.

This clone was counted a few times. This chain uses TRBV5-1 with TRBJ2-7, with TRBD2 as a possible D gene (6 bases). V was trimmed by 4 bases and J by 3 bases, leaving 8 bases between them. The CDR3 spans 12 residues. Germline loops: CDR1 SGHRS, CDR2 YFSETQ. CDR3 residues: CASSTGGYEQYF. The CDR3 region has the DNA TGCGCCAGCAGCACCGGGGGCTACGAGCAGTACTTC.

The chain joins TRBV7-2 to TRBJ1-3; 10 bases line up with TRBD1. CDR1 is SGHTA and CDR2 is FQGNSA in the germline V gene. V trimming: 3 bases; J trimming: 0 bases; junction bases outside the gene matches: 5. The CDR3 totals 17 residues. The CDR3 is CASSFGQGVLSGNTIYF. The DNA of the CDR3 is TGTGCCAGCAGCTTCGGACAGGGGGTCCTCTCTGGAAACACCATATATTTT.

A few counts support this clone. V and J are TRBV5-8 and TRBJ2-1; the match to TRBD2 covers 11 bases. Germline-derived CDR1 and CDR2 are SGHTS and YDEGEE. This CDR3 contains 16 residues. After removal of 0 bases from V and 5 bases from J, the junction contained 4 bases not matched to a gene. As DNA, the CDR3 is TGTGCCAGCAGCTTGGAGGGACTAGCGGCAAACAATGAGCAGTTCTTC. Residues: CASSLEGLAANNEQFF.

V and J are TRBV18 and TRBJ1-6; no definite D call. V was clipped by 3 bases and J by 7 bases, with 7 bases between them. Germline CDR1 and CDR2: KGHSH and LQKENI. This CDR3 has 13 amino acids. In DNA form, the CDR3 reads TGTGCCAGCTCACCCGGTGAAAATTCACCCCTCCACTTT. Translating it yields CASSPGENSPLHF.

This chain connects TRBV2 to TRBJ2-7; 8 bases agree with TRBD1. The CDR3 is 13 residues long. After removal of 8 bases from V and 4 bases from J, the junction contained 7 bases not matched to a gene. CDR1 and CDR2 (germline): SNHLY, FYNNEI. CDR3 region: CASSDRAMYEQYF. CDR3 sequence (DNA): TGTGCCAGCTCGGACAGGGCGATGTACGAGCAGTACTTC.

The chain uses TRBV11-2 and TRBJ1-2; TRBD1 is a possible D gene (6 bases). The germline gives CDR1 SGHAT, CDR2 FQNNGV. V dropped 2 bases and J dropped 7 bases, with 14 bases sitting between them. The CDR3 length is 14 residues. CDR3 residues: CASSLPEGDGGYTF. The CDR3 nucleotides are TGTGCCAGCAGCTTACCCGAGGGGGACGGTGGCTACACCTTC.

A word on this clone: Other DNA sequences in this sample translate to the same CDR3. The chain couples TRBV28 to TRBJ1-3; a weak D match, TRBD1 (5 bases). Germline loops: CDR1 MDHEN, CDR2 SYDVKM. The CDR3 covers 14 residues. V lost 3 bases and J lost 2, with 8 bases in between. The CDR3 bases are TGTGCCAGCAGTTTCGGGGGAACTGGAAACACCATATATTTT. Translated, it gives CASSFGGTGNTIYF. Variable domain in full (rest from reference TRBV28 and TRBJ1-3): DVKVTQSSRYLVKRTGEKVFLECVQDMDHENMFWYRQDPGLGLRLIYFSYDVKMKEKGDIPEGYSVSREKKERFSLILESASTNQTSMYLCASSFGGTGNTIYFGEGSWLTVV.

The count of this clone is one. This rearrangement joins TRBV27 to TRBJ1-5; D is undetermined. Per germline, CDR1 MNHEY and CDR2 SMNVEV (reference sequence). There are 14 residues in the CDR3. Between the trimmed V and J ends, which lost 6 bases and 4 bases, there was a span of 13 bases. The CDR3 bases are TGTGCCAGCAGACTGGAGGGCCCAAATCAGCCCCAGCATTTT. It specifies CASRLEGPNQPQHF.

The chain couples TRBV2 to TRBJ1-5; no clear D gene. The CDR3 runs to 15 residues. Germline V gives CDR1 SNHLY, CDR2 FYNNEI. Trimming stripped 4 bases from V and 6 bases from J, with 16 bases between. The CDR3 here is CASSVGRQSGQPQHF. CDR3 sequence (DNA): TGTGCCAGCAGTGTGGGGAGGCAAAGTGGTCAGCCCCAGCATTTT.

This chain links TRBV30 with TRBJ2-3, with D tentatively TRBD2 (7 bases). The CDR3 runs 12 residues. The germline V gene has CDR1 GTSNPN and CDR2 SVGIG (reference sequence). V was clipped by 7 bases and J by 6 bases, with 14 bases between them. The CDR3 reads CALSRGGDTQYF. The CDR3 DNA follows: TGTGCCTTATCAAGGGGGGGGGATACGCAGTATTTT.

The genes are TRBV2 and TRBJ1-2, with 10 bases matching TRBD1. V was clipped by 6 bases and J by 2 bases; unmatched bases: 9. The CDR3 runs to 16 residues. Looked up from germline, CDR1 is SNHLY and CDR2 is FYNNEI. CDR3 sequence: CASRTPGQGKNYGYTF. The CDR3 coding sequence is TGTGCCAGCAGGACCCCGGGACAGGGGAAGAACTATGGCTACACCTTC. Filled out from reference TRBV2 and TRBJ1-2, the complete variable domain reads EPEVTQTPSHQVTQMGQEVILRCVPISNHLYFYWYRQILGQKVEFLVSFYNNEISEKSEIFDDQFSVERPDGSNFTLKIRSTKLEDSAMYFCASRTPGQGKNYGYTFGSGTRLTVV.

This chain uses TRBV27 with TRBJ1-1; tentative D call: TRBD1 (6 bases). Between the trimmed V and J ends, which lost 0 bases and 5 bases, there was a span of 10 bases. This CDR3 comprises 14 residues. Germline V gene lookup returns CDR1 MNHEY and CDR2 SMNVEV (reference sequence). The CDR3 loop is CASSLSAGVTEAFF. DNA of the CDR3: TGTGCCAGCAGTTTATCCGCAGGGGTGACTGAAGCTTTCTTT.

This clone was observed a few times. The DNA for the CDR3 is TGTGCCAGCAGCCAAGAGCTATCGCGTGGCTACACCTTC. Amino acids: CASSQELSRGYTF. This chain joins TRBV14 and TRBJ1-2; D gene unclear. This CDR3 comprises 13 residues. Trimming removed 0 bases at V and 7 bases at J, with 9 bases between. Per the germline V gene, CDR1 is SGHDN and CDR2 is FVKESK.

The gene calls are TRBV19 and TRBJ2-4, with TRBD1 identical over 9 bases. Per the germline V gene, CDR1 is LNHDA and CDR2 is SQIVND (reference sequence). Unmatched junction bases numbered 6, after V lost 5 bases and J lost 1 base. The CDR3 contains 16 residues. CDR3 nucleotides: TGTGCCAGTAGTGTGGGGACAGGGACGGCCAAAAACATTCAGTACTTC. It specifies CASSVGTGTAKNIQYF.

This chain joins TRBV9 and TRBJ1-1; D is possibly TRBD1 (5 bases). The CDR3 length is 14 residues. CDR1 and CDR2 (germline): SGDLS, YYNGEE. Trimming stripped 3 bases from V and 4 bases from J, with 13 bases between. This CDR3 is CASSATVSITEAFF. The CDR3 DNA reads TGTGCCAGCAGCGCGACAGTTTCGATCACTGAAGCTTTCTTT. Looking up the rest from reference TRBV9 and TRBJ1-1 gives the full variable domain: DSGVTQTPKHLITATGQRVTLRCSPRSGDLSVYWYQQSLDQGLQFLIQYYNGEERAKGNILERFSAQQFPDLHSELNLSSLELGDSALYFCASSATVSITEAFFGQGTRLTVV.

The count of this clone is one. This chain links TRBV9 with TRBJ2-3; 7 nucleotides agree with TRBD2. Unmatched junction bases numbered 7, after V lost 1 base and J lost 5 bases. The germline V gene has CDR1 SGDLS and CDR2 YYNGEE. This CDR3 spans 15 amino acids. The CDR3 loop reads CASSVSGGSGDTQYF. In DNA form, the CDR3 reads TGTGCCAGCAGCGTATCTGGCGGGAGTGGAGATACGCAGTATTTT.

The chain uses TRBV30 and TRBJ2-2; the match to TRBD2 covers 9 bases. Germline V gene lookup returns CDR1 GTSNPN and CDR2 SVGIG (reference sequence). Germline trimming cut 4 bases from V and 3 bases from J; bases unmatched to any gene: 9. This CDR3 has 16 residues. Here the CDR3 DNA reads TGTGCCTGGATGGGTTCAGCGGGGGGCTACACCGGGGAGCTGTTTTTT. The encoded protein is CAWMGSAGGYTGELFF.

This chain links TRBV2 with TRBJ2-5; no reliable D call. There are 13 residues in the CDR3. Germline V lookup: CDR1 SNHLY, CDR2 FYNNEI. V was clipped by 7 bases and J by 2 bases, with 11 bases between them. The CDR3 loop is CASKFPIQETQYF. CDR3 nucleotide sequence: TGTGCCAGCAAGTTTCCTATTCAAGAGACCCAGTACTTC.

The chain couples TRBV28 to TRBJ2-2, with D hard to call. Germline-derived CDR1 and CDR2 are MDHEN and SYDVKM. The V and J ends lost 2 bases and 4 bases respectively, with 17 bases between them. The CDR3 totals 17 residues. The CDR3 reads CASSLPYQSVATGELFF. CDR3 nucleotide sequence: TGTGCCAGCAGTTTACCGTATCAGTCCGTGGCCACCGGGGAGCTGTTTTTT.

The chain joins TRBV5-4 to TRBJ2-2; 10 nucleotides line up with TRBD2. V was clipped by 4 bases and J by 2 bases; unmatched bases: 11. CDR3 length: 18 residues. Germline V lookup: CDR1 SGHNT, CDR2 YYREEE (reference sequence). The CDR3: CASSRGGSGGTNTGELFF. The DNA of the CDR3 is TGTGCCAGCAGCCGAGGGGGTAGCGGGGGGACAAACACCGGGGAGCTGTTTTTT. Combining the CDR3 with reference TRBV5-4 and TRBJ2-2 gives the whole variable domain ETGVTQSPTHLIKTRGQQVTLRCSSQSGHNTVSWYQQALGQGPQFIFQYYREEENGRGNFPPRFSGLQFPNYSSELNVNALELDDSALYLCASSRGGSGGTNTGELFFGEGSRLTVL.

The genes are TRBV15 and TRBJ2-7; perhaps TRBD2 as D (5 bases). Germline V gives CDR1 LNHNV, CDR2 YYDKDF (reference sequence). The CDR3 is 13 residues long. The V and J ends lost 2 bases and 4 bases respectively, with 9 bases between them. For the CDR3, the DNA is TGTGCCACCAGCAGACTAGCCGGTTACGAGCAGTACTTC. Translated, it gives CATSRLAGYEQYF.

V and J are TRBV7-6 and TRBJ1-1; no reliable D call. Trimming pared 0 bases from V and 6 bases from J, leaving 8 bases between. Germline V lookup: CDR1 SGHVS, CDR2 FNYEAQ. The length of the CDR3 is 13 residues. The CDR3 reads CASSLAPTAEAFF. CDR3 bases: TGTGCCAGCAGCTTAGCGCCCACAGCTGAAGCTTTCTTT.